This TCR beta chain was found in a study of blood T cells in healthy people across ages (dated by TCRdb to between 2014 and 2016). Regarding the study in general: In model experiments, template switching captured roughly one uniquely barcoded TCR beta cDNA molecule for every two T cells. To track age-related changes in TCR beta repertoire diversity, the study relied on deep sequencing normalized with unique cDNA molecular identifiers. The donors were split into four age groups: young (average about 15 years), middle-aged (roughly 39), aged (over 55) and long-lived (approximately 89). The study analyzed two additional independent replicas of 1 million unique cDNA reads from the same blood draw for two donors, one aged 18 to 30 and one aged 80 or older.

For CDR1 and CDR2, the germline V gene lists SGDLS and YYNGEE. The CDR3 covers 16 residues, taking in both the cysteine and the phenylalanine. The sequence is cut down to CDR3 DNA, 48 bases in frame from base 1. V trim: 4 bases; J trim: 6 bases; unmatched bases: 12. What the authors observed across the whole study: As age increased, observed TCR beta diversity per million T cells dropped in a roughly linear way, and a significant reduction was already evident by age approximately 40. Bulk unsorted PBMC profiling prevented conclusive comparison of naive and antigen-experienced compartments. Compared with the aged group, more naive CD4+ T cells, fewer expanded clones and increased TCR diversity were shown by the long-lived group, suggesting age selection. Because the CMV infection status of the donors was unknown, age-related changes in expanded clonotypes may potentially have been confounded. Observed TCR beta diversity correlated strongly with the percentage of naive T cells measured by flow cytometry. Estimates of total diversity based on one million sequenced T cells were regarded as lower bounds and as underestimates.

This clonotype came up a few times. Its antigen remains unidentified. No per-base quality is available; no much larger clone lies one base away. Donors were 35 to 40 systemically healthy Caucasian individuals from Russia aged roughly 6 to 90 years. Each donor gave roughly 11 milliliters of peripheral blood, drawn into EDTA-treated Vacutainer tubes. Ficoll-Paque density-gradient centrifugation was used to isolate PBMCs, with at least 6.5 million obtained per sample. Trizol reagent was used to extract total RNA from PBMCs, with at least 6 micrograms per sample. The percentages of naive CD45RAhigh/CD27high T cells were determined by flow cytometry on a PBMC aliquot from every donor. Receptor amplification or capture employed 5' RACE. TCRdb names Illumina HiSeq 2500 as the instrument used. A second PCR of roughly 7 to 11 cycles was performed with a sample-barcoded 5' primer and a J-beta primer mix. A unique molecular identifier was introduced onto each TCR beta cDNA molecule by a template-switch 5' adaptor carrying 12 random nucleotides. Each sample yielded at least 2.5 million CDR3-containing paired-end reads. All of the RNA was converted into first-strand cDNA using the Mint cDNA synthesis kit, with a TRBC-specific oligonucleotide serving as the primer. Following uracil-DNA glycosylase treatment, all cDNA underwent a first 18-cycle PCR with the universal primers M1SS and BC2_uni_R. Regarding the original processing steps: For normalization, 1 million high-quality reads were randomly selected from each sample, with every read carrying a distinct molecular identifier. Reads with shared molecular identifiers were discarded instead of being binned into consensus sequences. MiTCR, with a Q25 quality threshold and the strictest error-elimination algorithm, was used for CDR3 identification, clonotype clustering and error correction. Lower-bound total TCR beta diversity was estimated with a nonparametric unseen species model using Euler transformation. The public reads were reprocessed in TCRdb via fastp at Q25 and MiXCR, keeping in-frame beta chains. Each record represents a unique CDR3 protein, reported with the most common genes and DNA among its rows. The V and J calls reflect TCRdb's pipeline rather than the authors' work. This sample comprises approximately 900,000 distinct CDR3 sequences, roughly 29% of them detected only once. Roughly 10% of the sample comes from the top ten.

These data also formed part of another study, on T cells of mothers and their children. The second paper states: Nine systemically healthy Caucasian individuals served as donors, namely three mothers together with their six children. cDNA synthesis used all of the extracted RNA, with 1.5 ug of RNA in each 15 ul reaction. In the second PCR, sample barcodes and 2-4 random nucleotides were introduced via the M1S primer. More than 8.5 million TCR beta CDR3 reads were obtained from each mother, and roughly 3 million reads were obtained from each child. In both related and unrelated pairs, thymic selection shapes the output of TCR recombination in a similar way, with inherited differences having only a minor effect. Normalized repertoire overlap was always slightly but never significantly higher in related than unrelated mother-child pairs. With a sensitivity of about 100 clones per million clonotypes, no persistent microchimeric T cell clones were detected. To look for features that set related mother-child pairs apart from unrelated individuals, the researchers ran deep NGS to compare the TCR beta repertoires of mothers and children. The mean age was roughly 44 +/- 4 years for the mothers and approximately 11 +/- 4 years for the children. After adapter ligation was performed with NEBNext reagents, the libraries were sequenced on an Illumina HiSeq 2000 with 100+100 nt paired-end reads. To prevent cross-contamination, the mother and child libraries were prepared a month apart and were sequenced in separate runs. Between roughly 500,000 and 2,300,000 distinct TCR beta clonotypes were identified per donor. Naive TCR beta clonotypes were estimated from low-frequency clonotypes matched to each donor's FACS-determined naive share, without sorting.

Sequencing was carried out using blood. This clonotype originated in a woman aged 40 to 50 in good health. The chain uses TRBV9 and TRBJ1-1; 10 junctional bases match TRBD1. The CDR3 region reads CASSPGTGARVAEAFF. The nucleotide sequence is TGTGCCAGCAGCCCCGGGACAGGGGCAAGAGTCGCTGAAGCTTTCTTT.